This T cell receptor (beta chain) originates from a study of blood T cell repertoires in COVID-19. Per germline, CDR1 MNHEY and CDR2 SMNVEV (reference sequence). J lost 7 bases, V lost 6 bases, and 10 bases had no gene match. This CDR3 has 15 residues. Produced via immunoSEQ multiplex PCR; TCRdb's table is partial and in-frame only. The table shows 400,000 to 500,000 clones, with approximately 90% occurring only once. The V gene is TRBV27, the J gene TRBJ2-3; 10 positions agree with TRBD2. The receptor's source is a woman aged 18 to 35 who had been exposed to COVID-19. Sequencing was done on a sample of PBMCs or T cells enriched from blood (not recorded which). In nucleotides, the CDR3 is TGTGCCAGCAGCCTTAGCGGGGGGTCCCAATATACGCAGTATTTT. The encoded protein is CASSLSGGSQYTQYF.